The 22 T cell receptor beta chains in this list originate from one sample, sequenced in a study of T cell clonotyping in hematopoietic cell transplantation. Repertoires were generated with immunoSEQ multiplex PCR, while TCRdb's copy carries only in-frame clones and drops some. Of 13,000 to 15,000 clones in the sample, around 98% are singletons; the top ten hold about 3.9%. This specimen consisted of peripheral blood mononuclear cells, obtained 30 days after allogeneic stem cell transplant. All receptors derive from a female patient in her fifties who had an allogeneic stem cell transplant from an unrelated donor, so T cells may come from the graft donor. Some clones in this sample may be carry-over from other donors' samples.

The V gene is TRBV27, the J gene TRBJ2-3; 9 bases align to TRBD2. The CDR3 loop spans 15 amino acids. V lost 2 bases and J lost 5; bases outside the gene matches: 5. Germline CDR1 reads MNHEY; CDR2 reads SMNVEV (reference sequence). The CDR3 spells CASSLTLAGVDTQYF. The CDR3 DNA reads as TGTGCCAGCAGTTTAACGTTAGCGGGGGTAGATACGCAGTATTTT.

This chain connects TRBV30 to TRBJ2-7, with TRBD2 matching 8 bases. The CDR3 extends over 13 amino acids. Germline values: CDR1 GTSNPN, CDR2 SVGIG (reference sequence). Trimming at V came to 4 bases and at J to 4 bases, leaving 6 bases not matched to a gene. CDR3 protein: CAWTRGGSYEQYF. In nucleotides, the CDR3 is TGTGCCTGGACCCGGGGGGGAAGTTACGAGCAGTACTTC. Full variable domain (remainder filled in from reference TRBV30 and TRBJ2-7): SQTIHQWPATLVQPVGSPLSLECTVEGTSNPNLYWYRQAAGRGLQLLFYSVGIGQISSEVPQNLSASRPQDRQFILSSKKLLLSDSGFYLCAWTRGGSYEQYFGPGTRLTVT.

V usage is TRBV9 and J usage is TRBJ2-2; 12 nucleotides align to TRBD2. With 5 bases clipped from V and 5 bases from J, the junction kept 13 bases outside the gene matches. Looked up from germline, CDR1 is SGDLS and CDR2 is YYNGEE. The CDR3 loop spans 18 amino acids. CDR3 protein: CASSGPLAGGTGTGELFF. DNA of the CDR3: TGTGCCAGCAGTGGCCCTCTAGCGGGGGGGACCGGTACCGGGGAGCTGTTTTTT. The complete variable domain, with remaining parts taken from reference TRBV9 and TRBJ2-2, reads DSGVTQTPKHLITATGQRVTLRCSPRSGDLSVYWYQQSLDQGLQFLIQYYNGEERAKGNILERFSAQQFPDLHSELNLSSLELGDSALYFCASSGPLAGGTGTGELFFGEGSRLTVL.

The chain couples TRBV28 to TRBJ2-7; D is undetermined. Looked up from germline, CDR1 is MDHEN and CDR2 is SYDVKM. Trimming took off 5 bases at V and 9 bases at J, with 11 bases between the two ends. The CDR3 is made up of 11 amino acids. The DNA of the CDR3 is TGTGCCAGCAGTCAACAGCACGGGCAGTACTTC. It encodes CASSQQHGQYF.

The chain couples TRBV4-1 to TRBJ1-5; D unresolved. Germline V gene data show CDR1 as MGHRA and CDR2 as YSYEKL. The CDR3 is made up of 13 amino acids. V lost 0 bases to trimming and J lost 4 bases, with 4 bases between them. In nucleotides, the CDR3 is TGCGCCAGCAGCCAAGATCCGAATCAGCCCCAGCATTTT. Protein sequence: CASSQDPNQPQHF.

The chain is built from TRBV4-1 and TRBJ1-4; D remains unclear. V lost 1 base, J lost 7 bases, and 19 bases lay in between. CDR1 is MGHRA, CDR2 YSYEKL, per germline. This CDR3 is 17 amino acids long. The CDR3 DNA is TGCGCCAGCAGCCAAGTTCGTCCAGGTCCCATGGGTGAAAAACTGTTTTTT. This sequence encodes CASSQVRPGPMGEKLFF.

The J gene is TRBJ2-5, the V gene TRBV28, with TRBD2 identical over 7 bases. This CDR3 contains 11 residues. The V and J ends lost 5 bases and 12 bases, in that order; junction bases with no gene match: 6. Germline CDR1 is MDHEN and CDR2 is SYDVKM. As DNA, the CDR3 is TGTGCCAGCAGTGAGCGGGAAAAGGAGTACTTC. It yields the protein CASSEREKEYF. Based on the CDR3 plus reference TRBV28 and TRBJ2-5, the full variable domain is DVKVTQSSRYLVKRTGEKVFLECVQDMDHENMFWYRQDPGLGLRLIYFSYDVKMKEKGDIPEGYSVSREKKERFSLILESASTNQTSMYLCASSEREKEYFGPGTRLLVL.

This chain links TRBV29-1 with TRBJ2-7, with a tentative D call TRBD1 (6 bases). Trimming removed 6 bases at V and 0 bases at J, with 9 bases between. Germline CDR1 reads SQVTM; CDR2 reads ANQGSEA. This CDR3 region has 12 residues. CDR3 bases: TGCAGCGTCCTGACAGGCTCCTACGAGCAGTACTTC. Protein product: CSVLTGSYEQYF.

The chain joins TRBV30 to TRBJ2-7; D may match TRBD1 or TRBD2 (5 bases each). Trimming removed 0 bases from V and 4 bases from J, with 25 bases in between. The CDR3 is made up of 18 amino acids. Germline CDR1 and CDR2: GTSNPN and SVGIG (reference sequence). CDR3 DNA sequence: TGTGCCTGGAGTGTAGGGGCAGGGAGTTTCCCTCTTAGTTACGAGCAGTACTTC. Amino acids: CAWSVGAGSFPLSYEQYF.

V usage is TRBV7-8 and J usage is TRBJ2-5; 9 positions match TRBD1. Germline V gene data show CDR1 as SGHVS and CDR2 as FQNEAQ. This CDR3 spans 15 amino acids. V trimming: 1 base; J trimming: 5 bases; junction bases outside the gene matches: 5. CDR3 DNA sequence: TGTGCCAGCAGCTTAGGAGGGACAGGGCGGGAGACCCAGTACTTC. This sequence encodes CASSLGGTGRETQYF.

The gene calls are TRBV6-5 and TRBJ2-3, with a possible D match to TRBD1 (6 bases). The length of the CDR3 is 16 residues. From germline, CDR1 is MNHEY and CDR2 SVGAGI. Between the trimmed V and J ends, which lost 4 bases and 1 base, there was a span of 15 bases. For the CDR3, the DNA is TGTGCCAGCAGTTGGACACAGGGTCTGGGCACAGATACGCAGTATTTT. Translated: CASSWTQGLGTDTQYF.

The J gene is TRBJ1-2, the V gene TRBV30; D gene unclear. The CDR3 is made up of 13 amino acids. The V gene's germline CDR1 is GTSNPN and CDR2 SVGIG (reference sequence). Trimming shortened V by 0 bases and J by 8 bases, and 13 bases separated the two germline ends. The CDR3 DNA follows: TGTGCCTGGAGTGTGGTAGGAGGTGGCGGCTACACCTTC. It codes for CAWSVVGGGGYTF. Combining the CDR3 with reference TRBV30 and TRBJ1-2 gives the whole variable domain SQTIHQWPATLVQPVGSPLSLECTVEGTSNPNLYWYRQAAGRGLQLLFYSVGIGQISSEVPQNLSASRPQDRQFILSSKKLLLSDSGFYLCAWSVVGGGGYTFGSGTRLTVV.

The genes are TRBV28 and TRBJ2-2, with 7 bases lining up with TRBD2. The CDR3 spans 13 residues. The V segment lost 9 bases and the J segment 5 bases; nucleotides outside the gene matches: 6. The germline V gene encodes CDR1 MDHEN and CDR2 SYDVKM. In DNA form, the CDR3 reads TGTGCCAGTACCCTAGCGGCAACCGGGGAGCTGTTTTTT. It translates to CASTLAATGELFF. Looking up the rest from reference TRBV28 and TRBJ2-2 gives the full variable domain: DVKVTQSSRYLVKRTGEKVFLECVQDMDHENMFWYRQDPGLGLRLIYFSYDVKMKEKGDIPEGYSVSREKKERFSLILESASTNQTSMYLCASTLAATGELFFGEGSRLTVL.

The chain carries TRBV11-1 and TRBJ2-7, with TRBD2 as a possible D gene (6 bases). The ends were cut back, 6 bases at V and 5 bases at J, with 17 bases in the middle. Germline CDR1 and CDR2: SGHAT and FQDESV (reference sequence). The CDR3 is 14 amino acids. The CDR3 spells CASRMRGTSDEQYF. The CDR3, as DNA: TGTGCCAGCAGGATGCGCGGGACCTCTGACGAGCAGTACTTC.

The CDR3 DNA reads as TGTGCCAGCAGTTACTCATACAGGGCGGAGAGCTACGAGCAGTACTTC. Translation gives CASSYSYRAESYEQYF. The genes are TRBV6-6 and TRBJ2-7; maybe TRBD1 (6 bases). Germline CDR1 MNHNY, CDR2 SVGAGI (reference sequence). This CDR3 is 16 amino acids long. Trimming pared 0 bases from V and 3 bases from J, leaving 15 bases between.

The sample holds one count of this clone. This CDR3 reads CATRNRGRPDTQYF. Here the CDR3 DNA reads TGTGCCACCAGAAACAGGGGGCGGCCAGATACGCAGTATTTT. The chain links TRBV15 to TRBJ2-3; 9 bases align to TRBD1. With V trimmed by 6 bases and J by 4 bases, 5 bases remained unmatched. Per germline, CDR1 LNHNV and CDR2 YYDKDF (reference sequence). The CDR3 is made up of 14 amino acids.

The chain combines TRBV7-3 with TRBJ2-3; TRBD1 is a possible D gene (5 bases). The CDR3 runs 15 residues. Trimming pared 6 bases from V and 4 bases from J, leaving 17 bases between. Germline-derived CDR1 and CDR2 are SGHTA and FQGTGA. The CDR3 DNA is TGTGCCAGCAGTAAACTTCAGGGCTCGGCAGATACGCAGTATTTT. It codes for CASSKLQGSADTQYF.

The genes are TRBV4-2 and TRBJ1-5, with D possibly TRBD1 on 5 matching bases. Germline V gives CDR1 LGHNA, CDR2 YNFKEQ. There are 16 residues in the CDR3. Trimming took 0 bases from V and 3 from J, leaving 12 bases between them. The chain's CDR3 is CASSQEGGAVNQPQHF. In DNA, the CDR3 is TGTGCCAGCAGCCAAGAGGGCGGGGCAGTCAATCAGCCCCAGCATTTT.

This clone was found once. The conserved phenylalanine or tryptophan normally closing the CDR3 is absent here, so this likely arose from a read error. The V and J genes are TRBV30 and TRBJ1-6; D gene uncertain. The CDR3 spans 13 residues. Germline CDR1 is GTSNPN and CDR2 is SVGIG (reference sequence). Trimming took off 8 bases at V and 0 bases at J, with 8 bases between the two ends. CDR3 bases: TGTGCCGTGACGAGCTCCTATAATTCACCCCTCCACCTT. Protein sequence: CAVTSSYNSPLHL.

V usage is TRBV5-1 and J usage is TRBJ2-7; TRBD2 agrees at 8 bases. V gave up 2 bases and J gave up 2 bases; unmatched junction bases: 3. The germline V gene encodes CDR1 SGHRS and CDR2 YFSETQ. The CDR3 loop spans 14 amino acids. CDR3 protein: CASSFGSGTYEQYF. Written as DNA, the CDR3 is TGCGCCAGCAGCTTCGGTAGCGGGACCTACGAGCAGTACTTC.

The chain is built from TRBV5-1 and TRBJ1-2; TRBD1 matches 8 bases. This CDR3 is 14 amino acids long. Trimming at V came to 3 bases and at J to 5 bases, leaving 6 bases not matched to a gene. The V gene's germline CDR1 is SGHRS and CDR2 YFSETQ. The DNA for the CDR3 is TGCGCCAGCAGCTGGACAGGGAGAGATTATGGCTACACCTTC. Translating gives CASSWTGRDYGYTF.

The chain links TRBV30 to TRBJ1-2; a possible D gene is TRBD1 (6 bases). From germline, CDR1 is GTSNPN and CDR2 SVGIG (reference sequence). This CDR3 comprises 16 residues. Trimming removed 2 bases from V and 3 bases from J, with 19 bases in between. The CDR3 spells CAWSPSIYRVDYGYTF. For the CDR3, the DNA is TGTGCCTGGAGTCCCTCAATTTACAGGGTGGACTATGGCTACACCTTC.